This TCR beta chain was documented in a study of cytomegalovirus exposure and HLA in healthy donors. Study observations and caveats: There was a cluster of highly shared sequence variants that was likely a sequencing artifact. A later analysis found TCR association rates differed by HLA locus, highest for DRB1 and lowest for HLA-C. It was reported in a later analysis that an Asian-associated ancestry cluster showed fewer N-insertions than the approximately 700-donor mean.

The germline V gene has CDR1 SEHNR and CDR2 FQNEAQ (reference sequence). CDR3 length: 15 residues. V lost 3 bases and J lost 3; bases outside the gene matches: 5. The PCR ran on 60 Vbeta and 13 Jbeta primers. Under the authors' procedure: Among the unique TCR beta chains that a later analysis counted, about 85 million in all, about 11 million were shared. Sequenced by immunoSEQ multiplex PCR; TCRdb stores in-frame clones only, minus some. V and J calls and clone size are those listed in that table; D and trimming were worked out from the DNA. Among 100,000 to 150,000 clones, about 80% were seen once, and the ten largest hold around 1.3%. Comment on this clone: Its specificity is unknown.

This receptor was taken from a girl aged 2-10 years in good health and CMV-seronegative. Input material: PBMCs. The V and J genes are TRBV7-9 and TRBJ2-7; 10 nucleotides align to TRBD1. DNA for the CDR3: TGTGCCAGCAGCTTCCCGGACAGGGGGATCTACGAGCAGTACTTC. Amino acids: CASSFPDRGIYEQYF.